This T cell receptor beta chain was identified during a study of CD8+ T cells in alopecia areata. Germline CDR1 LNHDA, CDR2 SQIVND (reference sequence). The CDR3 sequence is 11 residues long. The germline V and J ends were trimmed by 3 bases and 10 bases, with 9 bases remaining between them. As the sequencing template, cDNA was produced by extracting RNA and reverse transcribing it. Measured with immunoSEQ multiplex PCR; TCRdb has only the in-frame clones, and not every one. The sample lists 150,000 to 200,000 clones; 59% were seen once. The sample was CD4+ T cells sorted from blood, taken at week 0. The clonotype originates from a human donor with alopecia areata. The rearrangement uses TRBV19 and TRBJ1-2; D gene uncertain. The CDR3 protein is CASSIAGIYTF. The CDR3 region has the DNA TGTGCCAGTAGTATTGCCGGGATCTACACCTTC. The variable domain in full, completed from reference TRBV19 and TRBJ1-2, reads DGGITQSPKYLFRKEGQNVTLSCEQNLNHDAMYWYRQDPGQGLRLIYYSQIVNDFQKGDIAEGYSVSREKKESFPLTVTSAQKNPTAFYLCASSIAGIYTFGSGTRLTVV.